The rows below give T cell receptor beta chains drawn from one sample of a study of CD8+ T cells in alopecia areata. TCRdb's table, derived via immunoSEQ multiplex PCR, lists solely in-frame clones and lacks some. The table shows about 180,000 clones, with roughly 60% occurring only once. The specimen was CD4+ T cells sorted from blood, collected at week 0. The receptors originated from a human donor with alopecia areata. Each CDR3 is given with its conserved first and last residue. A D gene is named only where the DNA matches it firmly. Only some rows state a clone size, as once, few, many or a class for expanded clones.

V gene	D gene	clone size	J gene	CDR3 protein	CDR3 DNA
TRBV4-3	-	-	TRBJ1-2	CASSQEYSYGYTF	TGCGCCAGCAGCCAAGAATACAGCTATGGCTACACCTTC
TRBV7-6	-	few	TRBJ1-1	CASKGGMNTEAFF	TGTGCCAGCAAGGGTGGCATGAACACTGAAGCTTTCTTT
TRBV7-2	-	few	TRBJ1-2	CASSLIRPGDYTF	TGTGCCAGCAGCTTAATACGTCCAGGGGACTACACCTTC
TRBV14	-	-	TRBJ2-1	CASSQDPVRNEQFF	TGTGCCAGCAGCCAAGATCCAGTGAGGAATGAGCAGTTCTTC
TRBV4-3	-	-	TRBJ1-2	CASSQDPLGNYGYTF	TGCGCCAGCAGCCAAGACCCCTTGGGTAACTATGGCTACACCTTC
TRBV9	TRBD1	-	TRBJ2-7	CASSARDRGVRYEQYF	TGTGCCAGCAGCGCCCGGGACAGGGGCGTCCGGTACGAGCAGTACTTC
TRBV29-1	-	-	TRBJ1-1	CSVEGRITDTEAFF	TGCAGCGTTGAAGGGAGAATAACGGACACTGAAGCTTTCTTT
TRBV6-6	TRBD2	-	TRBJ2-5	CAAGGMETQYF	TGTGCGGCGGGGGGTATGGAGACCCAGTACTTC
TRBV30	-	-	TRBJ1-1	CAWRFTANTEAFF	TGTGCCTGGAGGTTTACAGCGAACACTGAAGCTTTCTTT
TRBV6-5	TRBD2	-	TRBJ2-5	CASKAGGPGETQYF	TGTGCCAGCAAGGCGGGGGGCCCAGGGGAGACCCAGTACTTC
TRBV27	-	-	TRBJ2-7	CASSPQDRTYEQYF	TGTGCCAGCAGTCCACAAGACAGAACCTACGAGCAGTACTTC
TRBV5-6	TRBD2	once	TRBJ2-7	CASRRGGSSYEQYF	TGTGCCAGCAGAAGGGGCGGGAGCTCCTACGAGCAGTACTTC
TRBV15	-	-	TRBJ1-1	CATSIYTNAREAFF	TGTGCCACCAGCATTTACACTAACGCCCGTGAAGCTTTCTTT
TRBV28	TRBD2	-	TRBJ2-7	CASGSALADGYEQYF	TGTGCCAGCGGATCCGCACTAGCGGACGGCTACGAGCAGTACTTC
TRBV28	TRBD1	few	TRBJ2-1	CASSLQGWRTGINNEQFF	TGTGCCAGCAGTTTACAGGGCTGGAGGACAGGGATTAACAATGAGCAGTTCTTC
TRBV7-3	-	-	TRBJ1-6	CASSSEANNSPLHF	TGTGCCAGCAGCTCAGAGGCGAACAATTCACCCCTCCACTTT
TRBV11-2	TRBD1	few	TRBJ2-7	CASSYGTAYEQYF	TGTGCCAGCAGCTATGGGACAGCCTACGAGCAGTACTTC
TRBV4-3	-	once	TRBJ2-5	CASSQDPRDNQETQYF	TGCGCCAGCAGCCAAGACCCCCGGGACAACCAAGAGACCCAGTACTTC
TRBV29-1	-	-	TRBJ2-3	CSVSGRLTDTQYF	TGCAGCGTTAGTGGGAGACTCACAGATACGCAGTATTTT
TRBV28	-	-	TRBJ2-1	CASSLDQVALGSYNEQFF	TGTGCCAGCAGTTTAGACCAAGTGGCCCTGGGCTCCTACAATGAGCAGTTCTTC
TRBV5-1	-	-	TRBJ2-5	CASSLNEYQETQYF	TGCGCCAGCAGCTTGAACGAGTACCAAGAGACCCAGTACTTC
TRBV7-2	-	-	TRBJ1-6	CASSKDYNSPLHF	TGTGCCAGCAGTAAGGATTATAATTCACCCCTCCACTTT
TRBV30	-	few	TRBJ2-4	CAWSVAAIQYF	TGTGCCTGGAGTGTGGCCGCGATTCAGTACTTC
TRBV7-9	-	-	TRBJ2-1	CASSFTRVGNEQFF	TGTGCCAGCAGCTTTACCAGGGTGGGGAATGAGCAGTTCTTC
TRBV30	TRBD2	-	TRBJ2-3	CAWRLAGGPSTDTQYF	TGTGCCTGGAGGCTAGCGGGGGGGCCCAGCACAGATACGCAGTATTTT
TRBV29-1	TRBD2	-	TRBJ2-2	CSVSLAGASTGELFF	TGCAGCGTTTCACTAGCGGGGGCCTCCACCGGGGAGCTGTTTTTT
TRBV25-1	-	-	TRBJ1-1	CASATRGANTEAFF	TGTGCCAGCGCGACTCGAGGGGCGAACACTGAAGCTTTCTTT
TRBV29-1	TRBD1	-	TRBJ1-4	CSVGTGGEEKLFF	TGCAGCGTTGGGACAGGGGGAGAGGAAAAACTGTTTTTT
TRBV4-3	-	-	TRBJ2-7	CASSQVRVGFGEQYF	TGCGCCAGCAGCCAAGTCAGGGTTGGGTTCGGGGAGCAGTACTTC
TRBV6-5	TRBD2	once	TRBJ2-7	CASRGTSGGLQYF	TGTGCCAGCAGAGGAACTAGCGGGGGGTTGCAGTACTTC
TRBV9	-	few	TRBJ2-1	CASSVGGSYNEQFF	TGTGCCAGCAGCGTAGGAGGGTCCTACAATGAGCAGTTCTTC
TRBV27	-	-	TRBJ2-4	CASSLHSKNIQYF	TGTGCCAGCAGTTTGCACAGCAAAAACATTCAGTACTTC
TRBV2	-	-	TRBJ1-1	CASNEGGEAFF	TGTGCCAGCAACGAGGGGGGAGAAGCTTTCTTT
TRBV2	TRBD2	-	TRBJ2-2	CASINGRVAGELFF	TGTGCCAGCATCAACGGGAGGGTTGCCGGGGAGCTGTTTTTT
TRBV29-1	-	few	TRBJ2-3	CSVEGRQDMDTQYF	TGCAGCGTTGAAGGGCGGCAGGATATGGATACGCAGTATTTT
TRBV10-3	TRBD1	-	TRBJ1-6	CAISAAAGGYSPLHF	TGTGCCATCAGTGCAGCGGCAGGGGGATATTCACCCCTCCACTTT
TRBV10-2	TRBD2	-	TRBJ2-3	CASSDLGLLAQYF	TGCGCCAGCAGTGATCTGGGACTATTGGCGCAGTATTTT
TRBV29-1	-	few	TRBJ1-2	CSVEGRDGYTF	TGCAGCGTGGAGGGTCGGGATGGCTACACCTTC
TRBV9	-	-	TRBJ1-2	CASSPQGLGDYGYTF	TGTGCCAGCAGCCCTCAAGGTCTAGGGGACTATGGCTACACCTTC
TRBV29-1	-	-	TRBJ1-5	CSVPEGSNQPQHF	TGCAGCGTGCCAGAGGGGAGCAATCAGCCCCAGCATTTT
TRBV29-1	-	once	TRBJ2-3	CSVAGLWNTDTQYF	TGCAGCGTTGCCGGGCTTTGGAACACAGATACGCAGTATTTT
TRBV6-1	TRBD1	few	TRBJ1-6	CASSDGQGTTPLHF	TGTGCCAGCAGCGACGGACAGGGGACTACACCCCTCCACTTT
TRBV11-3	-	-	TRBJ1-1	CASSLEADTEAFF	TGTGCCAGCAGCTTAGAAGCCGACACTGAAGCTTTCTTT
TRBV12-5	-	-	TRBJ2-2	CASGRDNTGELFF	TGTGCTAGCGGACGAGACAATACCGGGGAGCTGTTTTTT
TRBV4-1	-	-	TRBJ1-1	CASSQDHPVNTEAFF	TGCGCCAGCAGCCAAGATCACCCCGTCAACACTGAAGCTTTCTTT
TRBV9	TRBD1	-	TRBJ2-7	CASSVGIGQGILYEQYF	TGTGCCAGCAGCGTAGGAATTGGACAGGGAATTTTATACGAGCAGTACTTC
TRBV11-2	-	few	TRBJ1-1	CASSTQPSVSAEAFF	TGTGCCAGCAGCACCCAACCCAGTGTTTCAGCTGAAGCTTTCTTT
TRBV4-3	-	once	TRBJ2-1	CASSQERGFKQFF	TGCGCCAGCAGCCAAGAGCGGGGTTTTAAGCAGTTCTTC
TRBV7-3	TRBD1	-	TRBJ1-2	CASSPTPGGYGYTF	TGTGCCAGCAGCCCCACCCCAGGGGGCTATGGCTACACCTTC
TRBV7-2	-	few	TRBJ2-6	CASSLSGSSGANVLTF	TGTGCCAGCAGCTTATCCGGGAGCTCTGGGGCCAACGTCCTGACTTTC
TRBV29-1	-	once	TRBJ1-1	CSVGEQASNTEAFF	TGCAGCGTCGGAGAGCAGGCTTCGAACACTGAAGCTTTCTTT
TRBV7-7	-	-	TRBJ2-1	CASSLNSIGEQFF	TGTGCCAGCAGCTTAAACTCCATTGGTGAGCAGTTCTTC
TRBV15	-	-	TRBJ2-3	CATSASRVDTDTQYF	TGTGCCACCAGCGCTTCCCGAGTGGACACAGATACGCAGTATTTT
TRBV7-2	-	-	TRBJ1-4	CASSLGAREKLFF	TGTGCCAGCAGCCTGGGGGCAAGAGAAAAACTGTTTTTT
TRBV5-6	-	-	TRBJ1-5	CASSDPGSNQPQHF	TGTGCCAGCAGCGATCCGGGGTCCAATCAGCCCCAGCATTTT
TRBV30	-	-	TRBJ1-1	CAWKGKADTEAFF	TGTGCCTGGAAAGGAAAGGCAGACACTGAAGCTTTCTTT
TRBV7-9	-	-	TRBJ2-7	CASSAQEGHFWTYEQYF	TGTGCCAGCAGCGCTCAGGAGGGACATTTCTGGACCTACGAGCAGTACTTC